This T cell receptor beta chain emerged from a study of T cell responses to AZD1222 COVID-19 vaccine. This table comes from immunoSEQ multiplex PCR, and its TCRdb copy is limited to in-frame clones, with some not included. This table holds around 83,000 clones, under 95% found once. The CDR3 runs 12 residues. Between the trimmed V and J ends, which lost 0 bases and 4 bases, there was a span of 2 bases. The germline CDR1 and CDR2 sequences are MDHEN and SYDVKM. The chain has TRBV28 and TRBJ2-3, with no clear D. The origin of this receptor is an adult in good health. The material was peripheral blood, obtained on day 0 of AZD1222 vaccination. The CDR3 loop reads CASSLWADTQYF. In DNA form, the CDR3 reads TGTGCCAGCAGTTTATGGGCAGATACGCAGTATTTT. Full variable domain (outside the CDR3, taken from reference TRBV28 and TRBJ2-3): DVKVTQSSRYLVKRTGEKVFLECVQDMDHENMFWYRQDPGLGLRLIYFSYDVKMKEKGDIPEGYSVSREKKERFSLILESASTNQTSMYLCASSLWADTQYFGPGTRLTVL.